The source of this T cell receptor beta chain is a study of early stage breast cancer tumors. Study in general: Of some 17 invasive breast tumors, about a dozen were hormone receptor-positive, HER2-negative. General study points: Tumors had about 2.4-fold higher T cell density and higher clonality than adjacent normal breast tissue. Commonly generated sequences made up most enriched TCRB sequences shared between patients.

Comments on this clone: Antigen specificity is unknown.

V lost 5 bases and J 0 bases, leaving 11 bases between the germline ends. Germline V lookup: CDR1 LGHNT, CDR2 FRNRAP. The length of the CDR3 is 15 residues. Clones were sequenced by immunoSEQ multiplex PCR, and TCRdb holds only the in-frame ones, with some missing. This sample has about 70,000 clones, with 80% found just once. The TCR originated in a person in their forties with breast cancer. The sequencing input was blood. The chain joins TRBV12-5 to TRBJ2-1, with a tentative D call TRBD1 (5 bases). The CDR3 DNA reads TGTGCTAGTGGTAAACAGGCTAGCTCCTACAATGAGCAGTTCTTC. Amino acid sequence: CASGKQASSYNEQFF.